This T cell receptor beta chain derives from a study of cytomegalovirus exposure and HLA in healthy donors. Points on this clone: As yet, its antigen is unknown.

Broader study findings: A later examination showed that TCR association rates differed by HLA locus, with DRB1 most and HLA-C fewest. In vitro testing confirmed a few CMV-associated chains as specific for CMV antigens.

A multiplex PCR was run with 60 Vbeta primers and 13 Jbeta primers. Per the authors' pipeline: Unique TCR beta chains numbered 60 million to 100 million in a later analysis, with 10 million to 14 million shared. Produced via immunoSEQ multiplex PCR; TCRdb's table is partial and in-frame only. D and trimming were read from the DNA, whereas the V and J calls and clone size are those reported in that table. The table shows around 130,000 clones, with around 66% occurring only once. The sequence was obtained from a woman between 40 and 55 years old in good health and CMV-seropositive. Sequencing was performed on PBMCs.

As DNA, the CDR3 is TGTGCCAGCAGTCCGCGGGGGGGGATCAATCAGCCCCAGCATTTT. Protein product: CASSPRGGINQPQHF. This chain links TRBV28 with TRBJ1-5; D may be TRBD1 (5 bases). Germline loops: CDR1 MDHEN, CDR2 SYDVKM. The V and J ends lost 5 bases and 3 bases respectively, with 14 bases between them. This CDR3 is built from 15 residues. The full variable domain, its missing parts supplied by reference TRBV28 and TRBJ1-5, is DVKVTQSSRYLVKRTGEKVFLECVQDMDHENMFWYRQDPGLGLRLIYFSYDVKMKEKGDIPEGYSVSREKKERFSLILESASTNQTSMYLCASSPRGGINQPQHFGDGTRLSIL.